These 10 T cell receptor beta chains share one sample of origin, sequenced in a study of T cells in Graves' hyperthyroidism and ophthalmopathy. It was RNA transcripts that yielded the amplified TCR beta CDR3 regions. Primed by the HTBI set, a first-round RT-PCR was run on the TCR CDR3. TCRdb re-analysed the multiplex PCR reads in MiXCR, keeping a single row per CDR3 protein. Of almost 350,000 distinct CDR3 sequences in the sample, roughly 20% were seen once. Sequencing input: blood. These receptors were collected from a woman in her forties with Graves' ophthalmopathy.

This clonotype was found many times. The chain recombines TRBV2 with TRBJ2-2; no reliable D call. Trimming took 8 bases from V and 1 from J, leaving 11 bases between them. The germline V gene has CDR1 SNHLY and CDR2 FYNNEI. This CDR3 is 14 amino acids long. The CDR3 DNA reads TGTGCCAGCGATGGGCCGTTGAACACCGGGGAGCTGTTTTTT. Its protein is CASDGPLNTGELFF.

This clonotype was found many times. The chain uses TRBV7-3 and TRBJ2-5; the D gene is possibly TRBD1 (5 bases). The V gene's germline CDR1 is SGHTA and CDR2 FQGTGA. The CDR3 loop spans 14 amino acids. V was cut by 0 bases and J by 4 bases, with 9 bases left in between. In DNA, the CDR3 is TGTGCCAGCAGCTTAACCCAGGGTCGAGAGACCCAGTACTTC. It yields the protein CASSLTQGRETQYF.

This clonotype appeared many times. The CDR3 reads CASSFDRSQPQHF. The CDR3 region has the DNA TGTGCCAGCAGCTTCGACAGATCGCAGCCCCAGCATTTT. The chain joins TRBV7-2 to TRBJ1-5; D is perhaps TRBD1 (5 bases). Looked up from germline, CDR1 is SGHTA and CDR2 is FQGNSA. The CDR3 covers 13 residues. The germline V and J ends were trimmed by 3 bases and 7 bases, with 10 bases remaining between them.

This clonotype was recorded many times. The rearrangement joins TRBV7-2 to TRBJ1-4, with unresolved D. The CDR3 spans 13 residues. Deletions cut 5 bases from V and 14 bases from J, with 18 bases between. Germline V lookup: CDR1 SGHTA, CDR2 FQGNSA. CDR3 loop: CASSNDPGSGLFF. In nucleotides, the CDR3 is TGTGCCAGCAGCAACGACCCGGGGTCGGGGCTGTTTTTT. Filled out from reference TRBV7-2 and TRBJ1-4, the complete variable domain reads GAGVSQSPSNKVTEKGKDVELRCDPISGHTALYWYRQSLGQGLEFLIYFQGNSAPDKSGLPSDRFSAERTGGSVSTLTIQRTQQEDSAVYLCASSNDPGSGLFFGSGTQLSVL.

This clonotype was picked up many times. No conserved phenylalanine or tryptophan ends this CDR3, so it is likely a read error. The chain recombines TRBV12-3 or TRBV12-4 with TRBJ2-7; no clear D gene. There are 12 residues in the CDR3. With 3 bases removed from V and 7 bases from J, the gap between germline ends came to 10 bases. CDR3 bases: TGTGCCAGCAGTTTCCGGCACTTTGAGCAGTACCTC. It is translated as CASSFRHFEQYL.

The chain has TRBV6-1 and TRBJ2-2, with 11 bases lining up with TRBD2. V was pared by 5 bases and J by 6 bases, with 8 bases of the junction left unmatched. The CDR3 covers 16 residues. Per germline, CDR1 MNHNS and CDR2 SASEGT. Here the CDR3 reads CASSTTPGLAAGELFF. The CDR3 DNA reads as TGTGCCAGCAGTACGACTCCGGGACTAGCGGCCGGGGAGCTGTTTTTT.

CDR3: CASSYGREYQETQYF. CDR3 in DNA: TGTGCCAGCAGTTACGGGCGGGAGTACCAAGAGACCCAGTACTTC. V usage is TRBV6-5 and J usage is TRBJ2-5; 7 bases agree with TRBD2. V shed 2 bases and J 0 bases; nucleotides not matched to a gene: 3. The CDR3 runs 15 residues. Germline CDR1 reads MNHEY; CDR2 reads SVGAGI.

This clonotype showed up many times. The genes are TRBV4-2 and TRBJ1-1; 9 bases match TRBD1. From germline, CDR1 is LGHNA and CDR2 YNFKEQ. Trimming took 0 bases from V and 5 from J; bases not matched to a gene: 1. The length of the CDR3 is 14 residues. This CDR3 reads CASSQEGTGTEAFF. Written as DNA, the CDR3 is TGTGCCAGCAGCCAAGAGGGGACAGGGACTGAAGCTTTCTTT.

In its sample, this clonotype was seen many times. The rearrangement links TRBV7-2 to TRBJ1-2, with no clear D. This CDR3 spans 12 amino acids. CDR1 and CDR2 (germline): SGHTA, FQGNSA. Trimming removed 0 bases at V and 5 bases at J, with 4 bases between. The DNA for the CDR3 is TGTGCCAGCAGCTTAGCAGGATATGGCTACACCTTC. Protein sequence: CASSLAGYGYTF.

The rearrangement links TRBV28 to TRBJ2-7; TRBD1 matches 9 bases. Germline V lookup: CDR1 MDHEN, CDR2 SYDVKM. V was pared by 4 bases and J by 7 bases, with 8 bases of the junction left unmatched. The CDR3 loop spans 14 amino acids. The CDR3 sequence is CASSSRDRALEQYF. The CDR3 DNA is TGTGCCAGCAGTTCTAGGGACAGGGCCCTTGAGCAGTACTTC.